These T cell receptor beta chains were read from a single sample in a study of blood T cell repertoires in COVID-19. TCRdb keeps only in-frame clones here, not all; method: immunoSEQ multiplex PCR. There are more than 200,000 clones in the sample; more than 60% occur only once, and 4% lies in the top ten. Sample: peripheral blood. These receptors were taken from a woman between 40 and 55 years old with active or convalescent COVID-19. Each CDR3 is given with its conserved first and last residue. A D gene is named only where the DNA matches it firmly.

D	V	CDR3
-	TRBV4-2	CASSQERGLNTEAFF
TRBD2	TRBV5-1	CASSSSGAYNEQFF
-	TRBV2	CASRKGLGGDTQYF
TRBD2	TRBV19	CASSIAAGGVTDTQYF
-	TRBV5-1	CASSSGLQNTEAFF
-	TRBV4-1	CASSQWGQRRDTGELFF
-	TRBV5-6	CASSLAGQGVYTIYF
-	TRBV3-1/TRBV3-2	CASSQDLRGYTF
-	TRBV14	CASSHGGGYTF
TRBD1	TRBV4-2	CASSPGLTGDQRNIQYF
-	TRBV19	CASSPFVLGGEDSPLHF
TRBD2	TRBV10-3	CAIRTSGENNEQFF
TRBD2	TRBV5-1	CASSPLLAGETQYF
TRBD1	TRBV9	CASSVSGGRGNTIYF